This T cell receptor (beta chain) came from a study of cytomegalovirus exposure and HLA in healthy donors. Study findings and constraints: First-cohort TCR clusters were later found to tend to co-occur in the 120 validation repertoires. Across donors, most TCRs were seen rarely, yet some public ones were widespread. Accounts indicate the classifier identified cytomegalovirus status with strong specificity and sensitivity.

With regard to this clone: Its antigen remains unknown.

The V and J ends lost 5 bases and 7 bases, in that order; junction bases with no gene match: 16. There are 17 residues in the CDR3. Germline loops: CDR1 LNHDA, CDR2 SQIVND (reference sequence). The assay was immunoSEQ multiplex PCR, and TCRdb's table has in-frame clones only and misses some. The sample carries more than 65,000 clones, roughly 96% recorded once. Sequenced input: PBMCs. This clonotype was obtained from a woman aged 18-35 years in good health and CMV-seronegative. This chain links TRBV19 with TRBJ1-4, with TRBD1 matching over 7 bases. For the CDR3, the DNA is TGTGCCAGTAGTTCTATTCTGGGGACAGAAAAAGGTGAAAAACTGTTTTTT. Protein sequence: CASSSILGTEKGEKLFF.